A single sample gave rise to the 16 T cell receptor beta chains below, sequenced in a study of blood T cells in healthy people across ages. With a J-beta primer mix and a sample-barcoded 5' primer, a second PCR ran about 7 to 11 cycles. From the 5' RACE reads, TCRdb called clonotypes with MiXCR, one entry per CDR3 protein. This table holds about 1.8 million distinct CDR3 sequences, approximately 50% found once. The specimen was blood. The source of these receptors is a woman aged 40 to 49 in good health.

The chain couples TRBV15 to TRBJ2-3; 8 bases agree with TRBD2. The CDR3 sequence is 18 residues long. Germline V gene data show CDR1 as LNHNV and CDR2 as YYDKDF (reference sequence). With V trimmed by 2 bases and J by 0 bases, 10 bases remained unmatched. CDR3 nucleotides: TGTGCCACCAGCAGATCCTCCGGGAGGGCCACGAGCACAGATACGCAGTATTTT. Translated, it gives CATSRSSGRATSTDTQYF.

This clonotype was counted a single time. This may stem from a read error, because a much larger clone lies one nucleotide away. V is TRBV18 and J is TRBJ2-3; the D is unclear. CDR1 is KGHSH, CDR2 LQKENI, per germline. The CDR3 is 11 amino acids. CDR3 in DNA: TGTGCCAGCTCACCCAAAGATGCGCAGTATTTT. This sequence encodes CASSPKDAQYF.

The CDR3 loop is CASSPNHVRDRDNEQFF. The CDR3, as DNA: TGTGCCAGCTCACCAAATCACGTTCGGGACAGAGACAATGAGCAGTTCTTC. V is TRBV18 and J is TRBJ2-1; 7 bases are shared with TRBD1. V was clipped by 2 bases and J by 5 bases; unmatched bases: 12. This CDR3 is 17 amino acids long. Germline V gene lookup returns CDR1 KGHSH and CDR2 LQKENI.

The chain combines TRBV28 with TRBJ2-3; 7 bases line up with TRBD2. Germline V CDR1 and CDR2: MDHEN, SYDVKM. Germline trimming cut 5 bases from V and 0 bases from J; bases unmatched to any gene: 5. CDR3 length equals 15 residues. DNA for the CDR3: TGTGCCAGCAGTCCGACTAGCTCTAGCACAGATACGCAGTATTTT. Its translation: CASSPTSSSTDTQYF.

This clonotype was seen more than once but under ten times. The gene calls are TRBV29-1 and TRBJ1-4; 10 bases line up with TRBD1. V was pared by 6 bases and J by 6 bases, with 4 bases of the junction left unmatched. The CDR3 loop spans 13 amino acids. Germline CDR1 and CDR2: SQVTM and ANQGSEA. This chain's CDR3 is CSVRTGGYEKLFF. Written as DNA, the CDR3 is TGCAGCGTCAGGACAGGGGGATATGAAAAACTGTTTTTT.

For this clonotype: One end of the junction is discordant with germline, which a read error may explain. The rearrangement joins TRBV9 to TRBJ2-1; no definite D call. Germline V CDR1 and CDR2: SGDLS, YYNGEE. The CDR3 sequence is 15 residues long. CDR3 loop: CAGSRSPDGYNEQFF. CDR3 bases: TGTGCCGGCAGCCGGAGCCCAGATGGGTACAATGAGCAGTTCTTC.

Notes on this clonotype: This may be a read error, as it is one base from a much larger clone. This rearrangement joins TRBV20-1 to TRBJ2-1, with TRBD2 matching 11 bases. Germline CDR1 is DFQATT and CDR2 is SNEGSKA (reference sequence). The CDR3 is 12 amino acids. The CDR3 nucleotides read TGCAGTCCTAGCGGGGGGTACAATGAGCAGTTCTTC. Its protein is CSPSGGYNEQFF.

This sequence joins TRBV27 and TRBJ2-5; D not resolved. V was shortened by 7 bases and J by 5 bases, with 8 bases between the two germline ends. The germline gives CDR1 MNHEY, CDR2 SMNVEV (reference sequence). CDR3 length equals 11 residues. The CDR3 nucleotides are TGTGCCAGCACTTATCGGGAGACCCAGTACTTC. Translated, it gives CASTYRETQYF.

The V gene is TRBV18, the J gene TRBJ1-1, with 7 positions matching TRBD1. The CDR3 covers 15 residues. The V segment lost 6 bases and the J segment 1 base; nucleotides outside the gene matches: 8. Germline loops: CDR1 KGHSH, CDR2 LQKENI. The CDR3 DNA reads TGTGCCAGCTCCGCGACAGGGTGGGGGAACACTGAAGCTTTCTTT. Residues: CASSATGWGNTEAFF.

The gene calls are TRBV15 and TRBJ2-1; D possibly corresponds to TRBD2 (5 bases). Germline lookup yields CDR1 LNHNV and CDR2 YYDKDF (reference sequence). V was cut by 1 base and J by 5 bases, with 9 bases left in between. The CDR3 sequence is 14 residues long. CDR3 DNA sequence: TGTGCCACCAGCAGAGCGGACGGGGACAATGAGCAGTTCTTC. Translation: CATSRADGDNEQFF.

The genes are TRBV27 and TRBJ2-2; D unclear. Germline CDR1 is MNHEY and CDR2 is SMNVEV (reference sequence). The V gene lost 2 bases and the J gene lost 4 bases, with 11 bases spanning the gap. The CDR3 has 15 residues. CDR3 in amino acids: CASSLADISTGELFF. CDR3 nucleotide sequence: TGTGCCAGCAGTTTAGCTGACATTAGCACCGGGGAGCTGTTTTTT.

V usage is TRBV18 and J usage is TRBJ2-1, with TRBD2 identical over 8 bases. V lost 6 bases to trimming and J lost 9 bases; unmatched junction nucleotides: 10. Germline-derived CDR1 and CDR2 are KGHSH and LQKENI. This CDR3 has 14 residues. CDR3 sequence: CASSRSGGKGEQFF. DNA of the CDR3: TGTGCCAGCTCCCGGAGCGGGGGCAAAGGTGAGCAGTTCTTC.

This chain uses TRBV14 with TRBJ2-7; 7 bases are shared with TRBD1. In germline, CDR1 is SGHDN, CDR2 FVKESK. The CDR3 consists of 13 residues. The J segment lost 7 bases and the V segment lost 6 bases, leaving 9 bases of the junction unmatched. The CDR3 DNA is TGTGCCAGCAGACAGACAGGGAAGTGGGAGCAGTACTTC. It yields the protein CASRQTGKWEQYF.

The chain combines TRBV12-3 or TRBV12-4 with TRBJ1-1, with D possibly being TRBD1 (5 bases). Trimming took 5 bases from V and 3 from J, leaving 16 bases between them. CDR3 size: 15 residues. CDR3 protein: CASSILGRADTEAFF. DNA for the CDR3: TGTGCCAGCAGTATACTGGGACGGGCGGACACTGAAGCTTTCTTT.

Regarding this clonotype: The junction differs from germline at one of its ends, possibly a read error. The rearrangement uses TRBV5-1 and TRBJ2-1; D perhaps matches TRBD2 (5 bases). The CDR3 is 16 residues long. CDR1 is SGHRS and CDR2 is YFSETQ in the germline V gene. In DNA form, the CDR3 reads TGCGTCAGCAGCTTAGTACTAGGTGGATTTAGGAGCGAGCAGTTCTTC. Translation gives CVSSLVLGGFRSEQFF.

This clonotype was counted a few times. V usage is TRBV24-1 and J usage is TRBJ2-1; no definite D call. V lost 4 bases to trimming and J lost 2 bases, with 2 bases between them. This CDR3 contains 12 residues. The germline V gene has CDR1 KGHDR and CDR2 SFDVKD. CDR3: CATSEPYNEQFF. CDR3 in DNA: TGTGCCACCAGTGAACCCTACAATGAGCAGTTCTTC.